This TCR beta chain stems from a study of response to subunit inactivated influenza vaccine. Study-level findings and limits: Authors suggested each seasonal flu vaccination may recruit only limited numbers of new T cells.

TCRdb independently ran MiXCR on the RT-PCR reads; one entry per CDR3 protein. The repertoire holds about 500,000 distinct CDR3 sequences, with approximately 15% as singletons. The sample holds a few counts of this clonotype. As yet, its antigen is unknown. The CDR3 runs 16 residues. Looked up from germline, CDR1 is LGHDT and CDR2 is YNNKEL (reference sequence). Trimming at V came to 0 bases and at J to 8 bases, leaving 6 bases not matched to a gene. The rearrangement joins TRBV3-1 to TRBJ2-1; 11 bases align to TRBD1. This sample comprised CD4+ T cells sorted from PBMCs, obtained around 25 months after vaccination. The clonotype originates from a man between 50 and 75 years old who received an inactivated influenza vaccine. The DNA of the CDR3 is TGTGCCAGCAGCCAAGAGCCCGGACAGGGGGCCTATGAGCAGTTCTTC. Translated: CASSQEPGQGAYEQFF.